Listed below are T cell receptor beta chains from one sample, sequenced in a study of molecular identifiers for immune sequencing clone quantification. TCRdb passed the PCR reads through MiXCR, listing each CDR3 protein once. The sample shows around 480,000 distinct CDR3 sequences, 25% of them seen only once. Source material: naive CD8+ T cells from blood, with Jurkat cell RNA spiked in. These receptors were obtained from a human donor in good health. Some libraries in this study had Jurkat cell RNA spiked in. CDR3s include the opening cysteine and the closing phenylalanine or tryptophan. Fields, in order: V gene, D gene, clone size, J gene, CDR3 protein, CDR3 DNA. D genes are given only for firm matches. Expanded clones are given a class, and other clones once, few, many or no size at all.

V gene: TRBV27; D gene: .; clone size: .; J gene: TRBJ2-5; CDR3 protein: CASSFGIRETQYF; CDR3 DNA: TGTGCCAGCAGTTTCGGTATAAGGGAGACCCAGTACTTC
V gene: TRBV5-4; D gene: .; clone size: many; J gene: TRBJ2-7; CDR3 protein: CASSLGPGTDSYEQYF; CDR3 DNA: TGTGCCAGCAGCTTGGGCCCTGGGACGGACTCCTACGAGCAGTACTTC
V gene: TRBV19; D gene: TRBD1; clone size: many; J gene: TRBJ2-7; CDR3 protein: CASSISLGQGIYEQYF; CDR3 DNA: TGTGCCAGTAGTATATCCCTAGGACAGGGGATCTACGAGCAGTACTTC
V gene: TRBV27; D gene: TRBD1; clone size: .; J gene: TRBJ1-1; CDR3 protein: CASSLLYRGETVAFF; CDR3 DNA: TGTGCCAGCAGTTTACTGTACAGGGGGGAGACTGTAGCTTTCTTT
V gene: TRBV9; D gene: .; clone size: few; J gene: TRBJ2-3; CDR3 protein: CASSPRSGAGYDTDTQYF; CDR3 DNA: TGTGCCAGCAGCCCTCGCTCCGGGGCGGGGTACGACACAGATACGCAGTATTTT
V gene: TRBV5-3; D gene: .; clone size: .; J gene: TRBJ2-3; CDR3 protein: CASSSPRSGANTDTQYF; CDR3 DNA: TGTGCCAGCAGCTCGCCCCGGAGCGGAGCCAACACAGATACGCAGTATTTT
V gene: TRBV4-1; D gene: TRBD1; clone size: .; J gene: TRBJ1-5; CDR3 protein: CASSQDPLGQHNQPQHF; CDR3 DNA: TGCGCCAGCAGCCAAGATCCATTGGGACAGCACAATCAGCCCCAGCATTTT
V gene: TRBV5-1; D gene: .; clone size: .; J gene: TRBJ2-1; CDR3 protein: CASSLGSQGGEQFF; CDR3 DNA: TGCGCCAGCAGCTTGGGGTCACAGGGTGGCGAGCAGTTCTTC
V gene: TRBV12-3/TRBV12-4; D gene: TRBD1; clone size: few; J gene: TRBJ2-1; CDR3 protein: CASRGDRSEGEQFF; CDR3 DNA: TGTGCCAGCAGGGGGGACAGGTCGGAGGGTGAGCAGTTCTTC
V gene: TRBV6-2/TRBV6-3; D gene: .; clone size: few; J gene: TRBJ2-2; CDR3 protein: CASSLGEANTGELFF; CDR3 DNA: TGTGCCAGCAGTTTAGGCGAAGCGAACACCGGGGAGCTGTTTTTT
V gene: TRBV12-5; D gene: .; clone size: many; J gene: TRBJ1-1; CDR3 protein: CASGVGRTEAFF; CDR3 DNA: TGTGCTAGTGGTGTCGGCAGGACTGAAGCTTTCTTT
V gene: TRBV5-6; D gene: .; clone size: many; J gene: TRBJ1-1; CDR3 protein: CASSLIQASEAFF; CDR3 DNA: TGTGCCAGCAGCTTGATACAGGCAAGTGAAGCTTTCTTT
V gene: TRBV12-3/TRBV12-4; D gene: TRBD1; clone size: .; J gene: TRBJ1-2; CDR3 protein: CASSPGTAPNYGYTF; CDR3 DNA: TGTGCCAGCAGCCCGGGGACAGCTCCTAACTATGGCTACACCTTC
V gene: TRBV28; D gene: .; clone size: many; J gene: TRBJ1-5; CDR3 protein: CASSRRQVSSNQPQHF; CDR3 DNA: TGTGCCAGCAGTCGAAGACAGGTCTCTAGCAATCAGCCCCAGCATTTT
V gene: TRBV2; D gene: .; clone size: many; J gene: TRBJ2-7; CDR3 protein: CASSEGHPFSYEQYF; CDR3 DNA: TGTGCCAGCAGTGAAGGGCACCCGTTCTCCTACGAGCAGTACTTC
V gene: TRBV12-3/TRBV12-4; D gene: TRBD2; clone size: .; J gene: TRBJ2-5; CDR3 protein: CASTPGLAGGWYQETQYF; CDR3 DNA: TGTGCCAGCACCCCGGGCCTAGCGGGGGGCTGGTACCAAGAGACCCAGTACTTC
V gene: TRBV10-3; D gene: .; clone size: few; J gene: TRBJ1-1; CDR3 protein: CAITPGNTEAFF; CDR3 DNA: TGTGCCATCACCCCAGGGAACACTGAAGCTTTCTTT
V gene: TRBV4-3; D gene: .; clone size: few; J gene: TRBJ1-5; CDR3 protein: CASSPARGQPQHF; CDR3 DNA: TGCGCCAGCAGCCCCGCCAGGGGCCAGCCCCAGCATTTT
V gene: TRBV10-3; D gene: .; clone size: many; J gene: TRBJ2-6; CDR3 protein: CAIRQTSGANVLTF; CDR3 DNA: TGTGCCATCAGGCAGACCTCTGGGGCCAACGTCCTGACTTTC
V gene: TRBV7-9; D gene: .; clone size: .; J gene: TRBJ1-6; CDR3 protein: CASSLARAGGGSPLHF; CDR3 DNA: TGTGCCAGCAGCTTAGCGCGGGCCGGGGGGGGTTCACCCCTCCACTTT
V gene: TRBV4-3; D gene: TRBD1; clone size: .; J gene: TRBJ1-1; CDR3 protein: CASSQDEGDRSTGFEAFF; CDR3 DNA: TGCGCCAGCAGCCAAGATGAAGGGGACAGGTCGACCGGGTTTGAAGCTTTCTTT
V gene: TRBV4-1; D gene: .; clone size: few; J gene: TRBJ1-1; CDR3 protein: CASSQASYKEDTEAFF; CDR3 DNA: TGCGCCAGCAGCCAAGCCAGCTATAAGGAGGACACTGAAGCTTTCTTT
V gene: TRBV5-1; D gene: .; clone size: .; J gene: TRBJ1-1; CDR3 protein: CASSYRASNTEAFF; CDR3 DNA: TGCGCCAGCAGCTACCGGGCCTCGAACACTGAAGCTTTCTTT
V gene: TRBV6-5; D gene: .; clone size: .; J gene: TRBJ2-1; CDR3 protein: CASSYSGALNEQFF; CDR3 DNA: TGTGCCAGCAGTTACTCGGGGGCGCTTAATGAGCAGTTCTTC
V gene: TRBV2; D gene: .; clone size: many; J gene: TRBJ1-4; CDR3 protein: CASSELGQINEKLFF; CDR3 DNA: TGTGCCAGCAGTGAACTGGGACAAATCAACGAAAAACTGTTTTTT
V gene: TRBV5-1; D gene: TRBD1; clone size: .; J gene: TRBJ2-7; CDR3 protein: CASSLVPRQGYEQYF; CDR3 DNA: TGCGCCAGCAGCTTGGTACCCCGACAGGGCTACGAGCAGTACTTC
V gene: TRBV4-1; D gene: .; clone size: .; J gene: TRBJ2-1; CDR3 protein: CASSQVKGDPTYEQFF; CDR3 DNA: TGCGCCAGCAGCCAAGTTAAAGGGGACCCGACATATGAGCAGTTCTTC
V gene: TRBV9; D gene: .; clone size: few; J gene: TRBJ1-6; CDR3 protein: CASSWDQGSPLHF; CDR3 DNA: TGTGCCAGCAGTTGGGATCAAGGTTCACCCCTCCACTTT
V gene: TRBV27; D gene: .; clone size: few; J gene: TRBJ1-5; CDR3 protein: CASKEGPNQPQHF; CDR3 DNA: TGTGCCAGCAAGGAAGGGCCCAATCAGCCCCAGCATTTT
V gene: TRBV5-1; D gene: TRBD1; clone size: .; J gene: TRBJ1-1; CDR3 protein: CASSMGNRGFTEAFF; CDR3 DNA: TGCGCCAGCAGCATGGGCAACAGGGGATTTACTGAAGCTTTCTTT
V gene: TRBV29-1; D gene: TRBD1; clone size: many; J gene: TRBJ1-1; CDR3 protein: CSVEDLAGGTEAFF; CDR3 DNA: TGCAGCGTTGAAGATCTTGCAGGGGGCACTGAAGCTTTCTTT
V gene: TRBV13; D gene: .; clone size: many; J gene: TRBJ2-6; CDR3 protein: CASSPHTVLGANVLTF; CDR3 DNA: TGTGCCAGCAGCCCCCATACGGTTTTGGGGGCCAACGTCCTGACTTTC
V gene: TRBV12-3/TRBV12-4; D gene: .; clone size: .; J gene: TRBJ2-2; CDR3 protein: CASSPDCAQLFF; CDR3 DNA: TGTGCCAGCAGTCCCGACTGTGCTCAGCTGTTTTTT
V gene: TRBV11-3; D gene: .; clone size: many; J gene: TRBJ2-7; CDR3 protein: CASSLGGTGYEQYF; CDR3 DNA: TGTGCCAGCAGCTTAGGGGGAACCGGGTACGAGCAGTACTTC
V gene: TRBV7-2; D gene: .; clone size: many; J gene: TRBJ2-3; CDR3 protein: CASSPGPRTDTQYF; CDR3 DNA: TGTGCCAGCAGCCCCGGACCACGCACAGATACGCAGTATTTT
V gene: TRBV7-9; D gene: .; clone size: many; J gene: TRBJ2-2; CDR3 protein: CAHPSNTGELFF; CDR3 DNA: TGTGCCCACCCCAGTAACACCGGGGAGCTGTTTTTT
V gene: TRBV7-9; D gene: .; clone size: .; J gene: TRBJ2-7; CDR3 protein: CASGLVSHYEQYF; CDR3 DNA: TGTGCCAGCGGCTTAGTCAGTCACTACGAGCAGTACTTC
V gene: TRBV6-1; D gene: .; clone size: .; J gene: TRBJ1-1; CDR3 protein: CASSEIGGLAEAFF; CDR3 DNA: TGTGCCAGCAGTGAAATTGGGGGACTGGCTGAAGCTTTCTTT
V gene: TRBV6-2/TRBV6-3; D gene: .; clone size: .; J gene: TRBJ2-7; CDR3 protein: CATSEGLGEQYF; CDR3 DNA: TGTGCCACCTCAGAGGGGTTGGGAGAGCAGTACTTC
V gene: TRBV2; D gene: TRBD2; clone size: .; J gene: TRBJ2-1; CDR3 protein: CASGERTSGPYNEQFF; CDR3 DNA: TGTGCCAGCGGTGAAAGGACTAGCGGACCCTACAATGAGCAGTTCTTC
V gene: TRBV20-1; D gene: .; clone size: .; J gene: TRBJ1-1; CDR3 protein: CSARDRGTEAFF; CDR3 DNA: TGCAGTGCTAGAGATCGAGGCACTGAAGCTTTCTTT
V gene: TRBV5-6; D gene: TRBD2; clone size: few; J gene: TRBJ2-7; CDR3 protein: CASSLDPGLAFTYEQYF; CDR3 DNA: TGTGCCAGCAGCTTGGACCCGGGACTAGCGTTTACCTACGAGCAGTACTTC
V gene: TRBV6-2/TRBV6-3; D gene: .; clone size: .; J gene: TRBJ1-4; CDR3 protein: CASSYFGREKLVF; CDR3 DNA: TGTGCCAGCAGTTACTTCGGGAGGGAAAAACTGGTTTTT
V gene: TRBV4-3; D gene: TRBD1; clone size: many; J gene: TRBJ2-7; CDR3 protein: CASSQAWTGFGYEQYF; CDR3 DNA: TGCGCCAGCAGCCAAGCCTGGACAGGGTTTGGCTACGAGCAGTACTTC
V gene: TRBV5-1; D gene: TRBD2; clone size: .; J gene: TRBJ2-3; CDR3 protein: CASSLEVLGAGGTDTQYF; CDR3 DNA: TGCGCCAGCAGCTTGGAAGTTTTGGGAGCGGGGGGCACAGATACGCAGTATTTT
V gene: TRBV9; D gene: TRBD1; clone size: .; J gene: TRBJ1-2; CDR3 protein: CASSVQGATYGYTF; CDR3 DNA: TGTGCCAGCAGCGTACAGGGGGCGACCTATGGCTACACCTTC
V gene: TRBV28; D gene: .; clone size: many; J gene: TRBJ2-4; CDR3 protein: CASSPDVGKNIQYF; CDR3 DNA: TGTGCCAGCAGTCCAGATGTCGGCAAAAACATTCAGTACTTC
V gene: TRBV29-1; D gene: TRBD2; clone size: .; J gene: TRBJ2-5; CDR3 protein: CGVELAGLEETQYF; CDR3 DNA: TGCGGCGTTGAATTAGCGGGATTAGAAGAGACCCAGTACTTC
V gene: TRBV6-5; D gene: .; clone size: .; J gene: TRBJ1-4; CDR3 protein: CASSYGGDNEKLFF; CDR3 DNA: TGTGCCAGCAGTTACGGGGGGGATAATGAAAAACTGTTTTTT
V gene: TRBV20-1; D gene: TRBD1; clone size: few; J gene: TRBJ2-7; CDR3 protein: CSARDPTTIRGPDYEQYF; CDR3 DNA: TGCAGTGCTAGAGATCCAACCACTATAAGGGGGCCCGACTACGAGCAGTACTTC
V gene: TRBV19; D gene: .; clone size: .; J gene: TRBJ2-7; CDR3 protein: CASSWGLPSHEQYF; CDR3 DNA: TGTGCCAGTAGTTGGGGCTTGCCCTCCCACGAGCAGTACTTC
V gene: TRBV28; D gene: .; clone size: many; J gene: TRBJ2-7; CDR3 protein: CASSLKSGDEQYF; CDR3 DNA: TGTGCCAGCAGTTTGAAGTCCGGGGACGAGCAGTACTTC